This record concerns one T cell receptor beta chain sequence. The antigen is unknown. The record originates from a study of shared clonotypes between healthy human individuals. Turning to the study itself: CD4 naive and memory got three plates each, CD8 naive two, CD8 memory one.

Study-level findings and limits: Around 4.7% was the fraction of naive CD4 clonotypes found shared across several donors.

Clones were sequenced by immunoSEQ multiplex PCR, and TCRdb holds only the in-frame ones, with some missing. The table includes about 960,000 clones, over 75% detected once. V was shortened by 4 bases and J by 0 bases, with 12 bases between the two germline ends. This CDR3 region has 16 residues. The germline V gene has CDR1 LNHDA and CDR2 SQIVND (reference sequence). V and J are TRBV19 and TRBJ1-4, with D possibly matching TRBD1 (6 bases). This clonotype was sampled from a man between 18 and 29 years old in good health. Sequenced sample: memory CD4+ T cells sorted from blood. Described subset: CD45RA-negative fraction. The CDR3 region is CASSTRTATTNEKLFF. CDR3 bases: TGTGCCAGTAGTACAAGGACAGCCACAACTAATGAAAAACTGTTTTTT.